This entry lists 14 T cell receptor beta chains sequenced from one sample in a study of graft-versus-host responses after intestinal transplantation. Assay: immunoSEQ multiplex PCR; the TCRdb copy retains only in-frame clones and omits some. The sample includes roughly 50,000 clones, 75% to 95% of them seen just once. The input for sequencing was PBMCs, taken 662 days after intestinal transplant. Source of these receptors: a human patient who received an intestinal transplant, so some T cells may come from the graft donor.

The J gene is TRBJ2-3, the V gene TRBV4-2, with 15 bases identical to TRBD2. The CDR3 length is 16 residues. Germline assignment: CDR1 LGHNA and CDR2 YNFKEQ. V lost 6 bases and J lost 4; bases outside the gene matches: 5. The CDR3 coding sequence is TGTGCCAGCAGGCGGACTAGCGGGGGGGCGGCAGATACGCAGTATTTT. Protein product: CASRRTSGGAADTQYF.

This chain connects TRBV5-1 to TRBJ2-5; perhaps TRBD2 as D (5 bases). CDR3 length: 15 residues. V was trimmed by 0 bases and J by 3 bases, leaving 12 bases between them. CDR1 and CDR2 (germline): SGHRS, YFSETQ. The chain's CDR3 is CASSLVFRTEETQYF. The CDR3 DNA reads TGCGCCAGCAGCTTGGTCTTTCGGACTGAAGAGACCCAGTACTTC.

This chain connects TRBV19 to TRBJ1-6, with 7 bases fitting TRBD1. V was pared by 5 bases and J by 6 bases, with 4 bases of the junction left unmatched. The germline V gene has CDR1 LNHDA and CDR2 SQIVND (reference sequence). The CDR3 has 14 amino acids. The DNA for the CDR3 is TGTGCCAGTAGTTTTGACAGGGTTAATTCACCCCTCCACTTT. Translated: CASSFDRVNSPLHF.

This clone was seen once. The V and J genes are TRBV7-9 and TRBJ2-2; D ambiguous. V was cut by 3 bases and J by 2 bases, with 7 bases left in between. There are 14 residues in the CDR3. CDR1 is SEHNR and CDR2 is FQNEAQ in the germline V gene (reference sequence). The CDR3 sequence: CASSFPGNTGELFF. CDR3 DNA sequence: TGTGCCAGCAGCTTTCCAGGCAACACCGGGGAGCTGTTTTTT.

The chain combines TRBV6-1 with TRBJ2-5; 7 bases line up with TRBD1. Germline trimming cut 10 bases from V and 6 bases from J; bases unmatched to any gene: 5. This CDR3 comprises 11 residues. Germline loops: CDR1 MNHNS, CDR2 SASEGT. The CDR3 sequence is CAIQGLQTQYF. CDR3 sequence (DNA): TGTGCCATACAGGGGCTACAGACCCAGTACTTC.

The CDR3 DNA reads TGTGCCATCAGGGGAAGGGACAGGGCTAGCACAGATACGCAGTATTTT. Its translation is CAIRGRDRASTDTQYF. The chain recombines TRBV10-3 with TRBJ2-3; 9 bases agree with TRBD1. Germline V gives CDR1 ENHRY, CDR2 SYGVKD. V was clipped by 6 bases and J by 0 bases; unmatched bases: 7. The CDR3 consists of 16 residues.

This clone was observed once. The chain recombines TRBV2 with TRBJ1-4, with D possibly TRBD1 on 6 matching bases. The V gene's germline CDR1 is SNHLY and CDR2 FYNNEI. The V end was cut by 2 bases, the J end by 11 bases, with 9 bases between. The CDR3 sequence is 12 residues long. The CDR3 spells CASSEPGEKLFF. The CDR3 DNA sequence: TGTGCCAGCAGTGAACCAGGGGAGAAACTGTTTTTT.

The chain joins TRBV4-1 to TRBJ2-2; the D call may be TRBD1 or TRBD2 (5 bases each). V shed 4 bases and J shed 3 bases, with 12 bases lying between them. Germline CDR1 is MGHRA and CDR2 is YSYEKL. The CDR3 loop spans 15 amino acids. CDR3 sequence (DNA): TGCGCCAGCAGCCCCCGGGACCAACACACCGGGGAGCTGTTTTTT. This sequence encodes CASSPRDQHTGELFF.

V is TRBV6-5 and J is TRBJ1-4; no definite D call. V was shortened by 8 bases and J by 7 bases, with 14 bases between the two germline ends. The germline CDR1 and CDR2 sequences are MNHEY and SVGAGI. CDR3 length: 13 amino acids. The CDR3 protein is CASQPGIGEKLFF. CDR3 coding DNA: TGTGCCAGCCAACCGGGGATAGGTGAAAAACTGTTTTTT.

This clone was detected only once. This rearrangement joins TRBV7-9 to TRBJ2-7; no reliable D call. Trimming cost V 3 bases and J 2 bases, with 8 bases left between them. The CDR3 is 13 amino acids. Germline V gene lookup returns CDR1 SEHNR and CDR2 FQNEAQ (reference sequence). This CDR3 is CASSFDIPYEQYF. The CDR3 region has the DNA TGTGCCAGCAGCTTCGACATACCCTACGAGCAGTACTTC. Variable domain in full (rest from reference TRBV7-9 and TRBJ2-7): DTGVSQNPRHKITKRGQNVTFRCDPISEHNRLYWYRQTLGQGPEFLTYFQNEAQLEKSRLLSDRFSAERPKGSFSTLEIQRTEQGDSAMYLCASSFDIPYEQYFGPGTRLTVT.

The chain couples TRBV30 to TRBJ1-5; a weak D match, TRBD1 (6 bases). Germline values: CDR1 GTSNPN, CDR2 SVGIG (reference sequence). V gave up 2 bases and J gave up 5 bases, with 16 bases separating them. This CDR3 region has 15 residues. This CDR3 reads CAWSSGRGGYQPQHF. The CDR3 DNA reads as TGTGCCTGGAGTTCCGGCAGGGGAGGCTATCAGCCCCAGCATTTT.

The rearrangement links TRBV5-1 to TRBJ2-7; D remains ambiguous. Germline assignment: CDR1 SGHRS and CDR2 YFSETQ. V lost 1 base and J lost 2, with 13 bases in between. The CDR3 totals 15 residues. CDR3 protein: CASSLPGLGTYEQYF. Written as DNA, the CDR3 is TGCGCCAGCAGCTTGCCCGGGCTAGGAACCTACGAGCAGTACTTC. Variable domain in full (rest from reference TRBV5-1 and TRBJ2-7): KAGVTQTPRYLIKTRGQQVTLSCSPISGHRSVSWYQQTPGQGLQFLFEYFSETQRNKGNFPGRFSGRQFSNSRSEMNVSTLELGDSALYLCASSLPGLGTYEQYFGPGTRLTVT.

The chain joins TRBV9 to TRBJ2-5; D possibly uses TRBD1 or TRBD2 (5 bases each). V was trimmed by 0 bases and J by 1 base, leaving 10 bases between them. CDR1 is SGDLS and CDR2 is YYNGEE in the germline V gene. This CDR3 is built from 15 residues. The DNA of the CDR3 is TGTGCCAGCAGCGTAGTCGGGGCCGTCCAAGAGACCCAGTACTTC. Protein product: CASSVVGAVQETQYF. The full variable domain, in which reference TRBV9 and TRBJ2-5 provide the parts outside the CDR3, is DSGVTQTPKHLITATGQRVTLRCSPRSGDLSVYWYQQSLDQGLQFLIQYYNGEERAKGNILERFSAQQFPDLHSELNLSSLELGDSALYFCASSVVGAVQETQYFGPGTRLLVL.

The chain joins TRBV19 to TRBJ2-5, with 14 bases matching TRBD2. This CDR3 region has 16 residues. Germline assignment: CDR1 LNHDA and CDR2 SQIVND (reference sequence). J was trimmed by 7 bases and V by 5 bases; bases with no gene match: 9. This CDR3 is CASSSGTSGGRRTQYF. The CDR3 bases are TGTGCCAGTAGTTCAGGGACTAGCGGGGGTCGAAGGACCCAGTACTTC.